Reported below is one T cell receptor (beta chain). This sample is part of a study of blood T cell repertoires in COVID-19. Whole-study context: Acute and convalescent COVID-19 samples came from the United States, Italy and Spain.

Germline V CDR1 and CDR2: SGHRS, YFSETQ. Trimming cost V 1 base and J 8 bases, with 10 bases left between them. CDR3 length: 14 residues. The authors' processing: How many nucleated cells were present was estimated from reference gene primer amplification. Method: immunoSEQ multiplex PCR; TCRdb's copy keeps in-frame clones and lacks some. The DNA was the basis for D and trimming; V, J and clone size are from that table. The sample holds 100,000 to 150,000 clones, 70% to 75% seen once. The TCR originated in a man aged 55 to 69 with acute or convalescent COVID-19. The chain combines TRBV5-1 with TRBJ1-6; possible D gene TRBD1, 6 bases. Sequencing input: peripheral blood. CDR3 DNA sequence: TGCGCCAGCAGCTTGATTTCAGGGGATTCACCCCTCCACTTT. Its translation: CASSLISGDSPLHF.